A selection of T cell receptor beta chains follows, all from one sample in a study of graft-versus-host responses after intestinal transplantation. The table came from immunoSEQ multiplex PCR; TCRdb's copy has only in-frame clones and leaves some out. The sample consists of tens of thousands of clones, 90% to 95% of them appearing once. Antigens for these TCRs are unknown. The input for sequencing was unstimulated CD8+ T cells sorted from spleen or lymph node cells, taken before transplant. These receptors were collected from a human donor who was the organ donor for an intestinal transplant. Both conserved end residues are part of each CDR3. Fields, in order: D gene, J gene, V gene, clone size, CDR3 DNA, CDR3 protein. The D gene is left open where the match is weak. Some rows mark clone size as missing; the rest say once, few, many or name a class of expanded clone.

NA | TRBJ1-5 | TRBV28 | NA | TGTGCCAGCAGTCCCCCTTATCAGCCCCAGCATTTT | CASSPPYQPQHF
NA | TRBJ1-5 | TRBV19 | NA | TGTGCCAGTAGTATCAGGGTCGAGGATCAGCCCCAGCATTTT | CASSIRVEDQPQHF
NA | TRBJ2-7 | TRBV5-8 | NA | TGTGCCAGCAGCTTGGCCTTTTGGAGGCTCGGCTCCTACGAGCAGTACTTC | CASSLAFWRLGSYEQYF
NA | TRBJ2-2 | TRBV4-3 | NA | TGCGCCAGCAGCCAGATCGTGGCCCGTACCACCGGGGAGCTGTTTTTT | CASSQIVARTTGELFF
NA | TRBJ2-7 | TRBV14 | NA | TGTGCCAGCAGCCAAGATTTCGGTAGCGAGCAGTACTTC | CASSQDFGSEQYF
TRBD2 | TRBJ2-7 | TRBV7-2 | NA | TGTGCCAGCAGCTTAGTCGGGAGGAGCTCCTACGAGCAGTACTTC | CASSLVGRSSYEQYF
NA | TRBJ2-1 | TRBV19 | NA | TGTGCCAGTAGTATTCCGGGGGGCCCCAATGAGCAGTTCTTC | CASSIPGGPNEQFF
TRBD2 | TRBJ2-4 | TRBV28 | NA | TGTGCCAGCAGTCCAATGGCGGGAGGGGATCTAAACATTCAGTACTTC | CASSPMAGGDLNIQYF
TRBD1 | TRBJ2-7 | TRBV29-1 | NA | TGCAGCATACGACAGGGGACCTACGAGCAGTACTTC | CSIRQGTYEQYF
TRBD2 | TRBJ2-1 | TRBV29-1 | NA | TGCAGCTCCCTGGGCGGGAGGGCCTATGAGCAGTTCTTC | CSSLGGRAYEQFF
NA | TRBJ1-1 | TRBV19 | NA | TGTGCCAGTACCCCCGGGTCTGAAGCTTTCTTT | CASTPGSEAFF
NA | TRBJ1-2 | TRBV5-1 | NA | TGCGCCAGCAGCTTGCGGTCAGGGCAAGCTAACTATGGCTACACCTTC | CASSLRSGQANYGYTF
TRBD1 | TRBJ1-6 | TRBV5-4 | NA | TGTGCCAGCAGCTCCAGCTATGGACAGGGAAATTCACCCCTCCACTTT | CASSSSYGQGNSPLHF
NA | TRBJ2-1 | TRBV28 | NA | TGTGCCAGCAGTTCACTTGAGCAGTTCTTC | CASSSLEQFF
TRBD1 | TRBJ1-1 | TRBV28 | NA | TGTGCCAGCAGTTTAATCGACAGGGTGAGGGCTGAAGCTTTCTTT | CASSLIDRVRAEAFF
TRBD2 | TRBJ2-1 | TRBV19 | NA | TGTGCCAGTACTACCGGGACTAGGGGATACAATGAGCAGTTCTTC | CASTTGTRGYNEQFF
NA | TRBJ2-1 | TRBV6-5 | once | TGTGCCAGCAGTTATCCGGACAATGAGCAGTTCTTC | CASSYPDNEQFF
TRBD1 | TRBJ2-7 | TRBV15 | NA | TGTGCCACCAGCAGATTTTCCGGGACAGGGGGCGAAGAGCAGTACTTC | CATSRFSGTGGEEQYF
NA | TRBJ2-7 | TRBV2 | NA | TGTGCCGCAAGAGGAAGGGAGGCCTACGAGCAGTACTTC | CAARGREAYEQYF
NA | TRBJ2-7 | TRBV11-1 | NA | TGTGCCAGCAGCTTCATTTTCGGCCCGGGACAACGCTACGAGCAGTACTTC | CASSFIFGPGQRYEQYF
NA | TRBJ2-1 | TRBV9 | once | TGTGCCAGCAGCGAGACAACAGAGTACAATGAGCAGTTCTTC | CASSETTEYNEQFF
TRBD2 | TRBJ2-1 | TRBV9 | NA | TGTGCCAGCAGCAGTTCGAGCGGGACTCAAGATTACAATGAGCAGTTCTTC | CASSSSSGTQDYNEQFF
TRBD1 | TRBJ1-1 | TRBV7-8 | NA | TGTGCCAGCAGCTTATTCTACAGGGGAATGAACACTGAAGCTTTCTTT | CASSLFYRGMNTEAFF
TRBD1 | TRBJ1-2 | TRBV20-1 | once | TGCAGTGCTCCTACAGGGGATGGCTACACCTTC | CSAPTGDGYTF
TRBD1 | TRBJ2-7 | TRBV6-5 | NA | TGTGCCAGCAGTTACTCCGGGACAGTGTACGAGCAGTACTTC | CASSYSGTVYEQYF
NA | TRBJ2-1 | TRBV5-1 | NA | TGCGCCAGCAGCTTGAATCGTCGGAGGGATAGTGAGCAGTTCTTC | CASSLNRRRDSEQFF
NA | TRBJ1-1 | TRBV11-2 | NA | TGTGCCAGCAGCTTAGGCCGCACAGCCGAAGCTTTCTTT | CASSLGRTAEAFF
TRBD2 | TRBJ2-3 | TRBV7-6 | NA | TGTGCCAGCAGCTTAGAGGCGGGGGTCACAGATACGCAGTATTTT | CASSLEAGVTDTQYF
NA | TRBJ2-5 | TRBV7-6 | NA | TGTGCCAGCACCATGATGGCCCAAGAGACCCAGTACTTC | CASTMMAQETQYF
NA | TRBJ1-2 | TRBV4-2 | NA | TGTGCCAGCAGCGGGGGAGGGGATAGGGGCTACACCTTC | CASSGGGDRGYTF
NA | TRBJ2-2 | TRBV27 | NA | TGTGCCAGCAGTTTTGGCGCGGGGCAGGGATGGGGCGGGGAGCTGTTTTTT | CASSFGAGQGWGGELFF
TRBD1 | TRBJ1-4 | TRBV7-8 | NA | TGTGCCAGCAGCTTAGCGCGGTACAGGGGGCCGGAAAAACTGTTTTTT | CASSLARYRGPEKLFF
TRBD2 | TRBJ2-7 | TRBV19 | NA | TGTGCCACCTCCTATAGCGGGAGAGGCACCTACGAGCAGTACTTC | CATSYSGRGTYEQYF
NA | TRBJ2-7 | TRBV10-2 | NA | TGCGCCAGCACCGGTCTTCAAACTCCCGGCGAGCAGTACTTC | CASTGLQTPGEQYF
TRBD2 | TRBJ2-7 | TRBV4-2 | once | TGTGCCAGCAGTTCCTTAGCGGGGACCTCCTACGAGCAGTACTTC | CASSSLAGTSYEQYF
NA | TRBJ2-3 | TRBV10-3 | NA | TGTGCCATCAGTGAAACTAGCAATAAGGTCTTCACAGATACGCAGTATTTT | CAISETSNKVFTDTQYF
NA | TRBJ2-2 | TRBV9 | NA | TGTGCCAGCAGAGCGACCGGGGAGCTGTTTTTT | CASRATGELFF
NA | TRBJ1-5 | TRBV27 | NA | TGTGCCAGCAGTTACAGTCCAGTGATGGCCCAGCATTTT | CASSYSPVMAQHF
NA | TRBJ2-1 | TRBV5-1 | NA | TGCGCCAGCAGCCCTACACTAGACAATGAGCAGTTCTTC | CASSPTLDNEQFF
TRBD1 | TRBJ2-1 | TRBV7-2 | NA | TGTGCCAGCACCATTGGGACAGCCTACAATGAGCAGTTCTTC | CASTIGTAYNEQFF
NA | TRBJ2-1 | TRBV27 | NA | TGTGCCAGCAGTTTATTCCAGTACAATGAGCAGTTCTTC | CASSLFQYNEQFF
NA | TRBJ1-1 | TRBV30 | NA | TGTGCCTGGAGCCCCTATCCACAGGACAGACTTGGAGTAGGTTCTTGGAACACTGAAGCTTTCTTT | CAWSPYPQDRLGVGSWNTEAFF
NA | TRBJ1-3 | TRBV28 | NA | TGTGCCAGCAGTTTAGGAGGGACTGGAAACACCATATATTTT | CASSLGGTGNTIYF
TRBD1 | TRBJ1-3 | TRBV2 | NA | TGTGCCAGCAGTGGGGACAGGGATGGAAACACCATATATTTT | CASSGDRDGNTIYF
NA | TRBJ1-2 | TRBV6-4 | NA | TGTGCCAGCAGTGATCAGGGGAACGGCTACACCTTC | CASSDQGNGYTF
TRBD1 | TRBJ1-2 | TRBV19 | NA | TGTGCCAGTAGCATCGGGACAGACTATGGCTACACCTTC | CASSIGTDYGYTF
TRBD1 | TRBJ2-5 | TRBV6-1 | NA | TGTGCCAGCAGCAATAGGGGGCCGGAGACCCAGTACTTC | CASSNRGPETQYF
NA | TRBJ1-1 | TRBV7-3 | NA | TGTGCCAGCAGCTTACAGGGCAATGAAGCTTTCTTT | CASSLQGNEAFF